The TCR beta chain described here comes from a study of control samples from healthy donors and cancer patients (dated by TCRdb to the early 2020s). The library was obtained by the immunoSEQ multiplex PCR assay. What TCRdb holds here is the immuneACCESS table cut down to in-frame rearrangements. Part of the clones is not present; checked against another copy, under half of the missing clones reflect an unresolved V gene, and the others are unexplained. Within this sample are around 140,000 clones, with more than 80% of them counted one time only. The biggest ten clones account for about 7.1% of the sample. Of note for this clone: The specificity of this receptor is unknown. No much larger clone exists at a distance of one base, and base qualities are not known.

Via the germline V gene (reference sequence), CDR1 is SGHKS and CDR2 YYEKEE. The CDR3, from cysteine to phenylalanine, totals 12 residues. Just the 36-base CDR3 DNA is kept, in frame starting at base 1. V was cut back by 7 bases and J by 5 bases, leaving a gap of 12 bases between them. The chain links TRBV5-5 with TRBJ1-1, and TRBD1 may be the D gene, going by 5 matching bases. The specimen was blood. This TCR was sampled from a man between 18 and 35 years old in good health. The CDR3 corresponds to CASFAGRTEAFF. The nucleotide sequence reads as follows: TGTGCCAGCTTCGCAGGGAGGACTGAAGCTTTCTTT.